Sequencing of this T cell receptor (beta chain) was carried out in a study of healthy donors' naive CD4 and CD8 T cells (dated by TCRdb to the mid-2010s). Regarding the study in general: Donors were chosen to span three age groups (20-25, 40-50 and 60-70 years, roughly 6 each), with mean age 44 and half female. For TCR alpha, a new primer set was designed to cover all functional IMGT alpha gene variants, and all other steps followed the beta-chain workflow. To check how TCR variation relates to lineage commitment, the researchers sequenced rearranged TCR alpha and beta chains taken from naive CD4+ and CD8+ T cells. The peripheral blood mononuclear cells came from around 19 individuals who were healthy and unrelated. Donors were HLA-typed by sequencing at HLA-A, -B, -C, -DRB1, -DQB1 and -DPB1 using the SBTexcellerator protocol, an ABI3130xl analyzer and SBTengine software.

Cells with a CD4+CD8-CD45RO-CD45RA+ profile were isolated by FACS and defined as naive CD4+ T cells, and those with a CD8+CD4-CD45RA+CD27bright profile were defined as naive CD8+ T cells. Antibodies against CD4 (RPA-T4), CD8 (SK1), CD27 (O323), CD45RA (HI100) and CD45RO (UCHL1) were used for sorting. Comments on this clonotype: Its cognate antigen has yet to be identified. The sample holds no much larger clone one base away, and base qualities are not on file.

Trimming takes 4 bases from V and 0 bases from J, and the germline ends sit 16 bases apart. The CDR3 has 15 amino acids, counting the end cysteine and phenylalanine. Solely the CDR3 DNA is kept, with 45 bases framed from the first base. For CDR1 and CDR2, the germline V gene lists SQVTM and ANQGSEA. Broader findings and caveats from the paper: Taken together, V genes, J genes and CDR3 charge appeared to account for roughly 13% of the variance in CD4/CD8 propensity, mostly acting in an additive way. Reportedly, most V and J gene segments showed bias between naive CD4+ and CD8+ cells, and this bias held consistently across donors regardless of HLA genotype. In both chains, CD4+ lineage was associated with a positively charged CDR3, and CD8+ lineage was associated with a negatively charged CDR3. The study did not directly address whether homeostatic proliferation of naive T cells might have biased the repertoire. Because alpha and beta chains were sequenced in bulk and could not be paired, combined chain effects were not evaluated.

Data came from a 454 GS FLX Titanium. A previously published linear amplification protocol was used to construct TCR libraries from about 0.45 ug of total RNA. Sequencing was carried out on the Roche/454 Genome Sequencer using Titanium chemistry. The paper's processing steps were these. From roughly five of the healthy donors, a total of fewer than 80,000 rearranged TCR alpha transcripts were sequenced. Duplicate transcripts were dropped, and unique TCR clonotypes were identified by the CDR3 junction according to IMGT nomenclature. CD4 versus CD8 status was modeled on V and J genes by logistic regression in R 2.13.0, with adjustment for donor effects and Bonferroni correction for multiple testing. The public reads were reprocessed in TCRdb via fastp at Q25 and MiXCR, keeping in-frame beta chains. When rows share a CDR3 protein, they turn into one entry using the most common DNA and genes. These V and J calls originate from TCRdb's pipeline instead of the authors' own analysis. The sample table lists about 200,000 distinct CDR3 sequences, 65% to 75% of them with a count of one. The ten largest clonotypes hold about 2.1% of the sample.

Recombination joined TRBV29-1 with TRBJ2-7; the D gene is tentatively TRBD1 or TRBD2, each matching 6 bases. The clonotype originates from a pool of human donors in good health; the sample pools cells from several healthy donors. The sequencing sample was made of naive CD4+ and CD8+ T cells sorted from blood, pooled from several donors. The intended sense of this specimen's cell subset or site label: FACS-sorted naive CD4+ (CD45RO-CD45RA+) and naive CD8+ (CD45RA+CD27bright) T cells. CDR3 region: CSVGFDGGSSYEQYF. Read as DNA, the sequence is TGCAGCGTTGGCTTTGACGGGGGCAGCTCCTACGAGCAGTACTTC.